The sequence of this TCR beta chain was determined in a study of cytomegalovirus exposure and HLA in healthy donors. Overall study findings and caveats: Among the sequence variants, a highly shared cluster was likely an artifact of sequencing. In vitro work confirmed that a few CMV-associated chains recognize CMV antigens. Cytomegalovirus-associated status was assigned to more than 150 TCR beta chains. The later analysis indicated that the majority of CMV-associated TCR beta chains appeared HLA-restricted.

The CDR3 has 15 amino acids. J was trimmed by 5 bases and V by 5 bases; bases with no gene match: 6. CDR1 is MNHEY and CDR2 is SMNVEV in the germline V gene (reference sequence). The PCR employed 60 Vbeta primers together with 13 Jbeta primers. Sequencing was performed with immunoSEQ multiplex PCR; in TCRdb, only in-frame clones are kept and a portion is missing. The sample has around 100,000 clones, 50% to 65% seen once. Regarding this clone: Its antigen is currently unknown.

The chain is built from TRBV27 and TRBJ1-4, with 9 nucleotides matching TRBD1. Source material: PBMCs. The source is a man aged 30-40 years in good health and CMV-seropositive. In DNA, the CDR3 is TGTGCCAGCAGTAACCACAGGGGGCCCAATGAAAAACTGTTTTTT. This gives the protein CASSNHRGPNEKLFF.